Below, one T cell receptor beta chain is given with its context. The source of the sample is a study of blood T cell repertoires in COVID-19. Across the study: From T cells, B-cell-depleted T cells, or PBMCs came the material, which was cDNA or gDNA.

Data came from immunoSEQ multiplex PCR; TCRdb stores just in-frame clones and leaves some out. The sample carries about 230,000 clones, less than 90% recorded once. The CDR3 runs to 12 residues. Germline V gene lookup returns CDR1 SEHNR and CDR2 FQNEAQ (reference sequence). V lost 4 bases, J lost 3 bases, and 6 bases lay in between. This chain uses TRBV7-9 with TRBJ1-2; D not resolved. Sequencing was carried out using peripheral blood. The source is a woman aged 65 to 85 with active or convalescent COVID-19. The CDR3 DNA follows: TGTGCCAGCAGCTCTTCTGACTATGGCTACACCTTC. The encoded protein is CASSSSDYGYTF. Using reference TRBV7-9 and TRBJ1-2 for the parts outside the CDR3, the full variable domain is DTGVSQNPRHKITKRGQNVTFRCDPISEHNRLYWYRQTLGQGPEFLTYFQNEAQLEKSRLLSDRFSAERPKGSFSTLEIQRTEQGDSAMYLCASSSSDYGYTFGSGTRLTVV.